This TCR beta chain comes out of a study of T-cell memory formation after mild COVID-19. Study context: Clustering of TCRs was largely donor specific. General observations from the study: Later expanders leaned CD4+, whereas clones that contracted between day 15 and 85 were balanced CD4/CD8. Prior to infection, memory already included some responding clones, suggesting cross-reactive memory joined.

Sample barcodes and UMIs were carried by the TCR alpha and TCR beta cDNA libraries that 5'RACE generated with constant-segment primers. TCRdb independently ran MiXCR on the 5' RACE reads; one entry per CDR3 protein. The table includes a few hundred thousand distinct CDR3 sequences, 16% detected once. This clonotype was counted between two and nine times. No antigen is known for it. CDR1 and CDR2 (germline): SGHRS, YFSETQ. V was pared by 3 bases and J by 0 bases, with 9 bases between. The CDR3 runs 14 residues. The receptor's source is a man younger than 35 who had mild COVID-19 (a few samples of this study predate the infection). Cell type and time point are not known. V and J are TRBV5-1 and TRBJ1-1; D is possibly TRBD1 (6 bases). Sequenced sample: PBMCs or a T cell subset sorted from them (not recorded which). The CDR3 sequence is CASSSDSVNTEAFF. CDR3 nucleotides: TGCGCCAGCAGCTCGGACAGTGTGAACACTGAAGCTTTCTTT.